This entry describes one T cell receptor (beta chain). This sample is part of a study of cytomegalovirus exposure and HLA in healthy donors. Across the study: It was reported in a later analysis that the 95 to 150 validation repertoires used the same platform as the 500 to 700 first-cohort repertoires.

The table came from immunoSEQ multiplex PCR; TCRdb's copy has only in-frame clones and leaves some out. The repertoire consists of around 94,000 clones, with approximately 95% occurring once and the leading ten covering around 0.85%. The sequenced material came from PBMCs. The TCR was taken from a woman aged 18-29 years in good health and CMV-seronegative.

The CDR3, as DNA: TGTGCCAGCAGCTCCAGGGGGCGCGATGGCTACACCTTC. Residues: CASSSRGRDGYTF. V is TRBV11-2 and J is TRBJ1-2, with 8 bases that match TRBD1. V lost 4 bases, J lost 6 bases, and 4 bases stayed unmatched. The CDR3 length is 13 residues. CDR1 and CDR2 from the germline V gene are SGHAT and FQNNGV.